The source of this TCR beta chain is a study of blood T cells in healthy people across ages. Trimming at V came to 5 bases and at J to 8 bases, leaving 19 bases not matched to a gene. CDR3 length equals 18 residues. Per the germline V gene, CDR1 is LNHDA and CDR2 is SQIVND (reference sequence). This clonotype has a handful of counts. A second PCR of about 6 to 12 cycles used a sample-barcoded 5' primer and a J-beta primer mix. Each CDR3 protein is one row after TCRdb ran MiXCR on the 5' RACE reads. The repertoire includes roughly 700,000 distinct CDR3 sequences, around a quarter of them detected once, and 9.4% sits in the top ten. This same sample was also part of a study on T cells of mothers and their children. According to that study: Samples were obtained from three healthy Caucasian mothers and their six children.

The TCR was taken from a boy between 10 and 17 years old in good health. The chain employs TRBV19 and TRBJ1-4; 8 bases fit TRBD1. Sample: blood. The CDR3 DNA reads as TGTGCCAGTAGTCTTCAACGGGACAGGCAGTTCCCAACCGAAAAACTGTTTTTT. This gives the protein CASSLQRDRQFPTEKLFF.